These 18 T cell receptor beta chains were sequenced from one sample in a study of OX40 agonist ivuxolimab in advanced cancers. Using immunoSEQ multiplex PCR, the repertoire was profiled, and TCRdb retains in-frame clones only, with some absent. The sample consists of 100,000 to 140,000 clones, less than 95% of them appearing once. The sample here was CD4+ or CD8+ T cells sorted from blood, taken in a trial of the OX40 agonist ivuxolimab. These receptors all stem from an adult with an advanced solid tumor such as melanoma, head and neck, liver or kidney cancer.

CDR3 coding DNA: TGTGCCAGCAGCGTAGCAGGAGCGGCTAGCACAGATACGCAGTATTTT. Its translation: CASSVAGAASTDTQYF. This chain joins TRBV9 and TRBJ2-3, with D perhaps matching TRBD2 (5 bases). V lost 0 bases and J 0 bases, leaving 11 bases between the germline ends. This CDR3 has 16 amino acids. In germline, CDR1 is SGDLS, CDR2 YYNGEE. Full variable domain (outside the CDR3, taken from reference TRBV9 and TRBJ2-3): DSGVTQTPKHLITATGQRVTLRCSPRSGDLSVYWYQQSLDQGLQFLIQYYNGEERAKGNILERFSAQQFPDLHSELNLSSLELGDSALYFCASSVAGAASTDTQYFGPGTRLTVL.

V gene TRBV7-2 combines with J gene TRBJ2-7, with a tentative D call TRBD1 (6 bases). The CDR3 is 15 amino acids. In germline, CDR1 is SGHTA, CDR2 FQGNSA. Trimming shortened V by 5 bases and J by 7 bases, and 21 bases separated the two germline ends. CDR3 DNA sequence: TGTGCCAGCAGCCCAACCGGGACACGCTCGTCGGAGCAGTACTTC. Protein: CASSPTGTRSSEQYF.

This rearrangement joins TRBV5-4 to TRBJ1-6; D is undetermined. The CDR3 runs 18 residues. CDR1 is SGHNT and CDR2 is YYREEE in the germline V gene (reference sequence). V lost 1 base, J lost 5 bases, and 19 bases lay in between. The CDR3 sequence is CASSLMGLWIGNNSPLHF. DNA of the CDR3: TGTGCCAGCAGCTTGATGGGCCTTTGGATTGGGAATAATTCACCCCTCCACTTT.

The chain couples TRBV4-1 to TRBJ1-4; D unresolved. This CDR3 spans 13 amino acids. The V end was cut by 5 bases, the J end by 6 bases, with 10 bases between. Germline V gene data show CDR1 as MGHRA and CDR2 as YSYEKL. The CDR3 bases are TGCGCCAGCAGCGCAATAGTGTATGAAAAACTGTTTTTT. Residues: CASSAIVYEKLFF.

The V call is TRBV19, the J call TRBJ1-2; a possible D gene is TRBD1 (6 bases). The CDR3 has 16 residues. Trimming removed 6 bases from V and 0 bases from J, with 17 bases in between. Germline V gives CDR1 LNHDA, CDR2 SQIVND (reference sequence). CDR3 sequence (DNA): TGTGCCAGTAGAAACGGGGGGCGCTCTACTAACTATGGCTACACCTTC. Translated: CASRNGGRSTNYGYTF. Supplemented by reference TRBV19 and TRBJ1-2, the full variable domain reads DGGITQSPKYLFRKEGQNVTLSCEQNLNHDAMYWYRQDPGQGLRLIYYSQIVNDFQKGDIAEGYSVSREKKESFPLTVTSAQKNPTAFYLCASRNGGRSTNYGYTFGSGTRLTVV.

The V call is TRBV6-1, the J call TRBJ2-5; TRBD2 agrees at 7 bases. This CDR3 spans 14 amino acids. Trimming took 5 bases from V and 5 from J; bases not matched to a gene: 8. CDR1 MNHNS and CDR2 SASEGT come from the germline V gene. In DNA form, the CDR3 reads TGTGCCAGCAGTCAAACCGGACTAGAGGAGACCCAGTACTTC. As protein: CASSQTGLEETQYF.

The V call is TRBV19, the J call TRBJ2-7, with TRBD1 matching over 7 bases. Germline-derived CDR1 and CDR2 are LNHDA and SQIVND (reference sequence). Trimming removed 4 bases from V and 3 bases from J; junction bases left unmatched: 9. The CDR3 totals 15 residues. The CDR3 reads CASSTTPDRNYEQYF. The CDR3 nucleotides read TGTGCCAGTAGTACCACTCCGGACAGGAACTACGAGCAGTACTTC.

This chain links TRBV6-4 with TRBJ2-3, with TRBD1 matching 7 bases. CDR3 size: 13 residues. V lost 5 bases, J lost 4 bases, and 3 bases stayed unmatched. Germline loops: CDR1 MRHNA, CDR2 SNTAGT. The DNA for the CDR3 is TGTGCCAGCAGTTCCACAGGGGCAGATACGCAGTATTTT. Residues: CASSSTGADTQYF.

This sequence joins TRBV6-6 and TRBJ1-5; D is unresolved. Germline V CDR1 and CDR2: MNHNY, SVGAGI (reference sequence). Trimming stripped 0 bases from V and 0 bases from J, with 6 bases between. The CDR3 covers 15 residues. DNA of the CDR3: TGTGCCAGCAGTTACTCGGGCAATAGCAATCAGCCCCAGCATTTT. This encodes CASSYSGNSNQPQHF.

CDR3 nucleotides: TGTGCCAGAGACCGGGAGCACGCCAATGAGCAGTTCTTC. Residues: CARDREHANEQFF. The rearrangement uses TRBV5-3 and TRBJ2-1; tentatively, D is TRBD2 (6 bases). TRBV5-3 is known as an ORF, though its function is uncertain. This CDR3 has 13 amino acids. Deletions cut 7 bases from V and 6 bases from J, with 14 bases between.

The rearrangement links TRBV5-1 to TRBJ2-4; 8 positions match TRBD1. CDR1 and CDR2 from the germline V gene are SGHRS and YFSETQ. This CDR3 is 15 amino acids long. V was clipped by 4 bases and J by 5 bases; unmatched bases: 8. CDR3 DNA: TGCGCCAGCAGCCGGCGGACAGGGAATGAAAACATTCAGTACTTC. This translates into CASSRRTGNENIQYF.

The chain carries TRBV28 and TRBJ2-7, with D unresolved. Germline assignment: CDR1 MDHEN and CDR2 SYDVKM. The CDR3 consists of 13 residues. The V and J ends lost 6 bases and 2 bases respectively, with 11 bases between them. For the CDR3, the DNA is TGTGCCAGCAGCTCCCTCCAACCCTACGAGCAGTACTTC. Translated: CASSSLQPYEQYF.

V and J are TRBV5-4 and TRBJ2-5, with 9 bases that match TRBD2. V trimming: 6 bases; J trimming: 2 bases; junction bases outside the gene matches: 8. The CDR3 is made up of 15 amino acids. CDR1 is SGHNT, CDR2 YYREEE, per germline (reference sequence). The CDR3 spells CASTAGGLRQETQYF. The CDR3 DNA is TGTGCCAGCACCGCGGGGGGGTTACGACAAGAGACCCAGTACTTC.

The rearrangement links TRBV18 to TRBJ1-1; 8 bases map to TRBD1. Germline lookup yields CDR1 KGHSH and CDR2 LQKENI. This CDR3 region has 14 residues. The V gene end was trimmed by 5 bases and the J gene end by 4 bases; junction bases not matched to a gene: 6. The CDR3 is CASSRQGMGTEAFF. CDR3 sequence (DNA): TGTGCCAGCTCAAGACAGGGGATGGGCACTGAAGCTTTCTTT. Complete variable domain (other parts from reference TRBV18 and TRBJ1-1): NAGVMQNPRHLVRRRGQEARLRCSPMKGHSHVYWYRQLPEEGLKFMVYLQKENIIDESGMPKERFSAEFPKEGPSILRIQQVVRGDSAAYFCASSRQGMGTEAFFGQGTRLTVV.

Of note for this clone: The identical CDR3 is also encoded by other nucleotide sequences in the sample. CDR3: CASSDGAGNEQYF. The CDR3 region has the DNA TGTGCCAGCAGTGATGGGGCAGGTAACGAGCAGTACTTC. V gene TRBV25-1 combines with J gene TRBJ2-7, with D perhaps matching TRBD1 (5 bases). Germline-derived CDR1 and CDR2 are MGHDK and SYGVNS. The V gene lost 3 bases and the J gene lost 5 bases, with 11 bases spanning the gap. The CDR3 is 13 amino acids.

The rearrangement joins TRBV7-2 to TRBJ1-2, with D perhaps matching TRBD1 (6 bases). V was trimmed by 4 bases and J by 4 bases, leaving 13 bases between them. CDR1 and CDR2 (germline): SGHTA, FQGNSA. The CDR3 runs 14 residues. CDR3 residues: CASSSHRETYGYTF. CDR3 bases: TGTGCCAGCAGCTCACACAGGGAAACCTATGGCTACACCTTC.

This rearrangement joins TRBV5-1 to TRBJ1-3; D remains unclear. With 4 bases removed from V and 0 bases from J, the gap between germline ends came to 17 bases. This CDR3 comprises 17 residues. The germline V gene has CDR1 SGHRS and CDR2 YFSETQ. CDR3 bases: TGCGCCAGCAGCCTTAACGGGGAGGGATTCTCTGGAAACACCATATATTTT. It encodes CASSLNGEGFSGNTIYF.

V is TRBV23-1 and J is TRBJ2-2, with D maybe TRBD1 (6 bases). TRBV23-1 is filed as an ORF, its function uncertain. The CDR3 sequence is 17 residues long. Trimming took 3 bases from V and 2 from J, leaving 16 bases between them. CDR3 region: CASSQSPGTKNTGELFF. The CDR3 nucleotides are TGCGCCAGCAGTCAGTCCCCCGGGACAAAAAACACCGGGGAGCTGTTTTTT.